This T cell receptor (beta chain) was identified during a study of metastatic and nonmetastatic thyroid tumors. Study-level points and caveats: Across blood and tumor, TCR beta diversity in malignant thyroid tumors was reportedly significantly higher than in benign nodules.

Germline CDR1 reads DFQATT; CDR2 reads SNEGSKA (reference sequence). Trimming stripped 0 bases from V and 2 bases from J, with 14 bases between. CDR3 length equals 16 residues. Among the patients, none had received any treatment before thyroid surgery. Ten or more counts support this clone. The antigen remains unidentified. Per the original data handling: The study's classifier, a distant-metastasis tool for papillary thyroid cancer, was built using CDR3 differences across clinicopathological groups. MiXCR reprocessed the PCR reads for TCRdb. These V and J calls originate from TCRdb's pipeline instead of the authors' own analysis. The sample includes over 25,000 clones, about 17% of them seen just once.

This TCR was recovered from a female donor with papillary thyroid cancer or a benign thyroid nodule (not recorded which). Some clones in this sample may be carry-over from other donors' samples. The chain couples TRBV20-1 to TRBJ2-1, with D unclear. The source material was blood. CDR3 loop: CSAREGRLITYNEQFF. The DNA for the CDR3 is TGCAGTGCTAGAGAGGGTCGACTTATTACCTACAATGAGCAGTTCTTC.